Listed below are T cell receptor beta chains from one sample, sequenced in a study of blood T cell repertoires in COVID-19. Clones were read by immunoSEQ multiplex PCR, and TCRdb kept only the in-frame ones, dropping some. The sample contains tens of thousands of clones, just under 80% of which appear only once. Source material: peripheral blood. Receptor source: a human donor with active or convalescent COVID-19. The donor label of this sample is uncertain. CDR3s include the opening cysteine and the closing phenylalanine or tryptophan. The D gene is left open where the match is weak. Where a row states a size, it is once, few, many or the class of an expanded clone; other rows omit it.

d_call,clone_size,j_call,v_call,cdr3_nt,cdr3_aa
TRBD2,NA,TRBJ2-7,TRBV7-8,TGTGCCAGCAGCTTAGTTGGGACTAGCGGCTACGAGCAGTACTTC,CASSLVGTSGYEQYF
NA,NA,TRBJ2-3,TRBV12-3/TRBV12-4,TGTGCCAGCAGCTCCCTAGTCTCAGATACGCAGTATTTT,CASSSLVSDTQYF
NA,NA,TRBJ2-7,TRBV7-8,TGTGCCAGCAGCTTTGGGCGGGACTTTGCCTACGAGCAGTACTTC,CASSFGRDFAYEQYF
TRBD2,NA,TRBJ2-5,TRBV24-1,TGTGCCACCAGGGCGGGAGGAGCGGGAGGGGAGACCCAGTACTTC,CATRAGGAGGETQYF
NA,NA,TRBJ1-5,TRBV7-9,TGTGCCAGCACCCAAAGCGGATCTAGCAATCAGCCCCAGCATTTT,CASTQSGSSNQPQHF
TRBD2,NA,TRBJ2-1,TRBV23-1,TGCGCCAGCAATTCCGGGACACAGAGCGGGAGCGTGTACAATGAGCAGTTCTTC,CASNSGTQSGSVYNEQFF
NA,NA,TRBJ1-2,TRBV6-5,TGTGCCAGCAGTTATCGGACAGACCAGGGGTATGGCTACACCTTC,CASSYRTDQGYGYTF
NA,NA,TRBJ2-1,TRBV12-5,TGTGCTAGTGGTTTGGACCGATTGGCCAATGAGCAGTTCTTC,CASGLDRLANEQFF
TRBD1,NA,TRBJ1-1,TRBV28,TGTGCCAGCAGTCGCCCCCCCGGGACAGGGGGCACACCTTTCTTT,CASSRPPGTGGTPFF
TRBD1,few,TRBJ2-5,TRBV7-2,TGTGCCAGCAGCCCCCGACAGGGGCGTCAAGAGACCCAGTACTTC,CASSPRQGRQETQYF
NA,NA,TRBJ1-4,TRBV4-1,TGCGCCAGCAGCCGTCAAGTCCTCTGGCTCACTAATGAAAAACTGTTTTTT,CASSRQVLWLTNEKLFF
NA,NA,TRBJ1-1,TRBV4-3,TGCGCCAGCAGCCTGGACAGATCGGATTGGAACACTGAAGCTTTCTTT,CASSLDRSDWNTEAFF
NA,NA,TRBJ2-1,TRBV18,TGTGCCAGCTCACCACCGGGTCGGGATTCCTCCTACAATGAGCAGTTCTTC,CASSPPGRDSSYNEQFF
TRBD1,once,TRBJ1-2,TRBV19,TGTGCCAGTAGTACAAGGACAGGGGGTGATGGCTACACCTTC,CASSTRTGGDGYTF
NA,few,TRBJ1-1,TRBV4-3,TGCGCCAGCAGCCCAGGCGCAAGGATGGGTACTGAAGCTTTCTTT,CASSPGARMGTEAFF
TRBD1,NA,TRBJ1-2,TRBV19,TGTGCCAGTAGCCTTCCTAACAGGGGGACTCGGTATGGCTACACCTTC,CASSLPNRGTRYGYTF
TRBD2,once,TRBJ2-3,TRBV7-6,TGTGCCAGCAGCTTATACGGGAGGGCCGAGGATACGCAGTATTTT,CASSLYGRAEDTQYF
NA,NA,TRBJ2-1,TRBV6-1,TGTGCCAGCAGTGAAGCGAGCGGCCGATACAATGAGCAGTTCTTC,CASSEASGRYNEQFF
TRBD2,NA,TRBJ2-2,TRBV7-6,TGTGCCAGCAGCTTAGATGGTAGCGGGAGAACCGGGGAGCTGTTTTTT,CASSLDGSGRTGELFF
NA,medium-sized,TRBJ1-2,TRBV7-2,TGTGCCAGCAGCTTAGCGCACACAAACTATGGCTACACCTTC,CASSLAHTNYGYTF
TRBD1,NA,TRBJ1-5,TRBV5-8,TGTGCCAGCAGGTCGGATCCGGGACAGGGGAATCAGCCCCAGCATTTT,CASRSDPGQGNQPQHF
NA,NA,TRBJ2-7,TRBV20-1,TGCAGTGCCAAGACAGGATACGAGCAGTACTTC,CSAKTGYEQYF
NA,NA,TRBJ1-2,TRBV28,TGTGCCAGCAGTCCGACAGACTATGGCTACACCTTC,CASSPTDYGYTF
TRBD1,NA,TRBJ2-1,TRBV7-9,TGTGCCAGCAGCAAATCGACTCCACAGGGGAGCTCCTACAATGAGCAGTTCTTC,CASSKSTPQGSSYNEQFF
TRBD2,NA,TRBJ2-1,TRBV14,TGTGCCAGCAGCCCCCCCCTAGCGGGAGGGGCCTTCAAGCAGTTCTTC,CASSPPLAGGAFKQFF
TRBD2,once,TRBJ2-1,TRBV19,TGTGCCACGAGGGACCGGGGGACTAGCGGGAGCTTTAGGGATGAGCAGTTCTTC,CATRDRGTSGSFRDEQFF
TRBD1,NA,TRBJ2-1,TRBV5-1,TGCGCCAGCAGCACGGGGGACAGGGGGCGAGGTCGGTTCTTC,CASSTGDRGRGRFF
NA,NA,TRBJ1-3,TRBV3-1/TRBV3-2,TGTGCCAGCAGCCAAGCCCCACTAACTGGAAACACCATATATTTT,CASSQAPLTGNTIYF
TRBD2,NA,TRBJ2-1,TRBV30,TGTGCCTGGGAACCGTTTAGCGGGAACAATGAGCAGTTCTTC,CAWEPFSGNNEQFF
TRBD1,NA,TRBJ2-4,TRBV7-2,TGTGCCAGCAGCTTTCCCGGGACAGGGGGTAACATTCAGTACTTC,CASSFPGTGGNIQYF
TRBD1,NA,TRBJ1-2,TRBV10-3,TGTGCCATCAGTGAGTTCGGGCCGACAGGGACTAACTATGGCTACACCTTC,CAISEFGPTGTNYGYTF
NA,NA,TRBJ2-7,TRBV3-1/TRBV3-2,TGTGCCAGCAGCCAATTTCGGGCCTACGAGCAGTACTTC,CASSQFRAYEQYF
NA,once,TRBJ1-4,TRBV3-1/TRBV3-2,TGTGCCAGCAGCCCCGAACGGATCCTTGGAGTGAAACTGTTTTTT,CASSPERILGVKLFF
NA,NA,TRBJ2-2,TRBV7-9,TGTGCCAGCAGTTTGGGGACACTCTCGATGAACACCGGGGAGCTGTTTTTT,CASSLGTLSMNTGELFF
NA,NA,TRBJ1-2,TRBV14,TGTGCCAGCAGCCCGACGACGGGCAGGGCCCTTAACTATGGCTACACCTTC,CASSPTTGRALNYGYTF
TRBD2,NA,TRBJ2-3,TRBV3-1/TRBV3-2,TGTGCCAGCATGGTAGCGGGGGACACAGATACGCAGTATTTT,CASMVAGDTDTQYF
TRBD2,NA,TRBJ2-3,TRBV5-4,TGTGCCAGCCGGATTAGCGGGAGTGGCCCAGATACGCAGTATTTT,CASRISGSGPDTQYF
TRBD1,NA,TRBJ1-1,TRBV30,TGTGCCTGGAGCGACAGGGGTGGTTCCGCTTTCTTT,CAWSDRGGSAFF
TRBD2,NA,TRBJ2-1,TRBV24-1,TGTGCCACCAGTGGCCGAGCGGGAGGTTCCTACAATGAGCAGTTCTTC,CATSGRAGGSYNEQFF
NA,NA,TRBJ2-5,TRBV5-1,TGCGCCAGCAGCTCGGACTCGCTACTGCAAGAGACCCAGTACTTC,CASSSDSLLQETQYF
TRBD1,NA,TRBJ2-2,TRBV6-5,TGTGCCAGTCGACAGGGGGTGAACACCGGGGAGCTGTTTTTT,CASRQGVNTGELFF
NA,once,TRBJ1-1,TRBV7-2,TGTGCCAGCAGCCCACAGACAACCAACACTGAAGCTTTCTTT,CASSPQTTNTEAFF
NA,NA,TRBJ2-3,TRBV6-2/TRBV6-3,TGTGCCAGCAGTTACTTTAGGGGGGATACGCAGTATTTT,CASSYFRGDTQYF
TRBD1,few,TRBJ2-1,TRBV2,TGTGCCAGCAGTGCGACCACAGGGGGCTGGTACAATGAGCAGTTCTTC,CASSATTGGWYNEQFF
NA,NA,TRBJ1-3,TRBV7-2,TGTGCCAGCAGCTTAGGGGCCGGTGTGGGCGCAGGAAACACCATATATTTT,CASSLGAGVGAGNTIYF
TRBD1,NA,TRBJ2-3,TRBV29-1,TGCAGCGTGGCGACAGGGCCAGATACGCAGTATTTT,CSVATGPDTQYF
NA,NA,TRBJ1-1,TRBV10-3,TGTGCCATCAGTGAGTCAACGGGGGGCACTGAAGCTTTCTTT,CAISESTGGTEAFF
NA,many,TRBJ1-5,TRBV21-1,TGTGCCAGCAGCAAAGCGCGCCCAGGGGCGCCGAGTCAGCCCCAGCATTTT,CASSKARPGAPSQPQHF
TRBD2,few,TRBJ2-7,TRBV3-1/TRBV3-2,TGTGCCAGCAGTTCGACTAGCGGGAGTAGTGAGCAGTACTTC,CASSSTSGSSEQYF
NA,NA,TRBJ2-1,TRBV7-3,TGTGCCAGCAGCTCCAGAACAGCCAATGAGCAGTTCTTC,CASSSRTANEQFF
NA,NA,TRBJ2-7,TRBV6-2/TRBV6-3,TGTGCCAGCAGTCAGAGTAGTAGGACAGCCTCCTACGAGCAGTACTTC,CASSQSSRTASYEQYF
TRBD1,once,TRBJ1-6,TRBV27,TGTGCCAGCACTCAAAAACAGGGGAGGAATTCACCCCTCCACTTT,CASTQKQGRNSPLHF
NA,few,TRBJ1-6,TRBV7-2,TGTGCCAGCAGTTCACTTGGTTCACCCCTCCACTTT,CASSSLGSPLHF
NA,NA,TRBJ2-3,TRBV6-1,TGTGCCAGCAGTGAAGCAAATCACCCGGAGCCGTGGGGCACAGATACGCAGTATTTT,CASSEANHPEPWGTDTQYF
TRBD2,NA,TRBJ2-7,TRBV3-1/TRBV3-2,TGTGCCAGCAGCCAAAAAGACCCCCCCCGACTAGCGGGAGGGCTATACGAGCAGTACTTC,CASSQKDPPRLAGGLYEQYF
NA,once,TRBJ2-4,TRBV27,TGTGCCAGCAGTTCCAGGGGCCGAGAAAACATTCAGTACTTC,CASSSRGRENIQYF
NA,few,TRBJ2-1,TRBV7-3,TGTGCCAGCAGCTGGGGAGGTGAGCAGTTCTTC,CASSWGGEQFF